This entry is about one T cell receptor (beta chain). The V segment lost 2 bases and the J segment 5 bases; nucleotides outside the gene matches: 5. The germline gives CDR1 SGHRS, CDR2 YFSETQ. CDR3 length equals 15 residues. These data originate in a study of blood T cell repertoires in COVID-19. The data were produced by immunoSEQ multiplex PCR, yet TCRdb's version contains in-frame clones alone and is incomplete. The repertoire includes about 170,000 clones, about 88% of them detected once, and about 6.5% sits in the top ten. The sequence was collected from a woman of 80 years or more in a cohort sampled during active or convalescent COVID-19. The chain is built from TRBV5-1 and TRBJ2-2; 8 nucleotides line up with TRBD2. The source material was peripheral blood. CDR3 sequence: CASSFSGGRTGELFF. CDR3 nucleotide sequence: TGCGCCAGCAGCTTCAGCGGGGGACGAACCGGGGAGCTGTTTTTT.